The 10 T cell receptor beta chains presented below share a single source sample, sequenced in a study of regulatory T cells in long-lasting Graves disease. Libraries of TCR beta came from iRepertoire HTBI primers plus Arm-PCR of CDR3 regions. TCRdb reprocessed the multiplex PCR reads with MiXCR, giving one entry per CDR3 protein. The sample includes a few hundred thousand distinct CDR3 sequences, less than 20% seen only once; the top ten take roughly 10%. Described time point: newly diagnosed GD, antithyroid drugs for less than 3 months. PBMCs were the source of the RNA used for TCR sequencing. The sample also formed part of further work on T cells in Graves' hyperthyroidism and ophthalmopathy.

Sequenced material: peripheral blood mononuclear cells (PBMCs), taken at new diagnosis, from a patient treated with antithyroid drugs. These TCRs come from a woman younger than 45 with Graves disease.

This clonotype was counted ten times or more. The gene calls are TRBV28 and TRBJ1-4; D is ambiguous. This CDR3 has 16 amino acids. Trimming removed 3 bases from V and 0 bases from J, with 11 bases in between. Germline V lookup: CDR1 MDHEN, CDR2 SYDVKM. The CDR3 DNA is TGTGCCAGCAGTTTCAACGGTTTTGCAACTAATGAAAAACTGTTTTTT. Translating it yields CASSFNGFATNEKLFF. The full variable domain, its missing parts supplied by reference TRBV28 and TRBJ1-4, is DVKVTQSSRYLVKRTGEKVFLECVQDMDHENMFWYRQDPGLGLRLIYFSYDVKMKEKGDIPEGYSVSREKKERFSLILESASTNQTSMYLCASSFNGFATNEKLFFGSGTQLSVL.

The V call is TRBV28, the J call TRBJ2-7; D uncertain. CDR3 length equals 13 residues. V was trimmed by 2 bases and J by 1 base, leaving 6 bases between them. Germline values: CDR1 MDHEN, CDR2 SYDVKM. CDR3 loop: CASSLEASYEQYF. The DNA of the CDR3 is TGTGCCAGCAGTTTAGAGGCGTCCTACGAGCAGTACTTC. Combining the CDR3 with reference TRBV28 and TRBJ2-7 gives the whole variable domain DVKVTQSSRYLVKRTGEKVFLECVQDMDHENMFWYRQDPGLGLRLIYFSYDVKMKEKGDIPEGYSVSREKKERFSLILESASTNQTSMYLCASSLEASYEQYFGPGTRLTVT.

This clonotype was recorded many times. V and J are TRBV3-1 and TRBJ1-3, with TRBD1 as a possible D gene (5 bases). The length of the CDR3 is 16 residues. V was shortened by 1 base and J by 0 bases, with 10 bases between the two germline ends. Germline V gene data show CDR1 as LGHDT and CDR2 as YNNKEL (reference sequence). The CDR3 here is CASSQGQYDSGNTIYF. The CDR3 DNA is TGTGCCAGCAGCCAAGGACAGTACGACTCTGGAAACACCATATATTTT.

At least ten counts were recorded for this clonotype. V usage is TRBV7-8 and J usage is TRBJ2-1, with 13 bases matching TRBD2. Germline CDR1 reads SGHVS; CDR2 reads FQNEAQ. With V trimmed by 10 bases and J by 5 bases, 11 bases remained unmatched. CDR3 length equals 16 residues. CDR3 sequence (DNA): TGTGCCACAAGAAGTAGACTAGCGGGAGGTAACAATGAGCAGTTCTTC. Translation gives CATRSRLAGGNNEQFF.

For this clonotype: It may be a read error: a sequence one base away is much more abundant. J is TRBJ2-7 and V is TRBV11-2, with D uncertain. V shed 1 base and J shed 9 bases, with 10 bases lying between them. Germline-derived CDR1 and CDR2 are SGHAT and FQNNGV. This CDR3 is 12 amino acids long. CDR3 region: CASSLGSDLQYF. As DNA, the CDR3 is TGTGCCAGCAGCTTAGGGAGCGACCTGCAGTACTTC.

This clonotype was found many times. The chain employs TRBV5-1 and TRBJ2-1; 13 bases are shared with TRBD2. Per germline, CDR1 SGHRS and CDR2 YFSETQ. CDR3 length equals 15 residues. V lost 7 bases, J lost 9 bases, and 10 bases stayed unmatched. The CDR3 DNA reads TGCGCCAGCCGGCTGTTACTAGCGGGAGGGGGTGAGCAGTTCTTC. This codes for CASRLLLAGGGEQFF.

Many counts were recorded for this clonotype. V gene TRBV28 combines with J gene TRBJ2-3; weak D call: TRBD1 (5 bases). Germline lookup yields CDR1 MDHEN and CDR2 SYDVKM. V lost 5 bases, J lost 0 bases, and 12 bases lay in between. This CDR3 is built from 15 residues. CDR3 residues: CASSPQTVSTDTQYF. The CDR3, as DNA: TGTGCCAGCAGTCCTCAGACAGTTAGCACAGATACGCAGTATTTT.

Notes on this clonotype: A far bigger clonotype differs at one base, so this is likely a read error. This chain uses TRBV9 with TRBJ2-1; 14 bases align to TRBD2. CDR1 is SGDLS, CDR2 YYNGEE, per germline. The CDR3 is 16 residues long. The CDR3 bases are TGCGCCAGCAGCTTAGGGACTAGCGGGAGATGGAAGGAGCAGTTCTTC. Residues: CASSLGTSGRWKEQFF.

In this sample, this clonotype turned up many times. The V gene is TRBV20-1, the J gene TRBJ2-7, with TRBD1 matching over 7 bases. The CDR3 is made up of 13 amino acids. The germline V gene encodes CDR1 DFQATT and CDR2 SNEGSKA (reference sequence). Unmatched junction bases numbered 13, after V lost 5 bases and J lost 9 bases. Written as DNA, the CDR3 is TGCAGTGCTGACATCGGGACAGCCGTGGGGCAGTACTTC. Amino acid sequence: CSADIGTAVGQYF.

This chain uses TRBV5-4 with TRBJ2-2; D gene unclear. There are 13 residues in the CDR3. Germline loops: CDR1 SGHNT, CDR2 YYREEE (reference sequence). Trimming cost V 3 bases and J 6 bases, with 9 bases left between them. CDR3 in amino acids: CASSSRSPGELFF. The CDR3 bases are TGTGCCAGCAGCTCCCGCTCCCCCGGGGAGCTGTTTTTT.